The clone carrying this T cell receptor beta chain was recorded at least ten times. The antigen is undetermined. Germline V gene data show CDR1 as LGHNA and CDR2 as YNFKEQ. The CDR3 is made up of 17 amino acids. V lost 2 bases and J 0 bases, leaving 15 bases between the germline ends. For TCRbeta, the library was prepared with unique molecular identifiers. TCRdb re-called the PCR reads with MiXCR, one entry per CDR3 protein. The repertoire holds approximately 220,000 distinct CDR3 sequences, with about 15% as singletons. This entry belongs to a study of T-cell reconstitution after alpha-beta-depleted transplantation in children. Study-level findings and limits: The origin of alpha-beta T cells about two months after transplant was reportedly several hundred expanded graft clones. T-cell numbers and diversity, one year after transplant, stemmed largely from T cells that were newly produced.

V and J are TRBV4-2 and TRBJ2-3; no clear D gene. The receptor was isolated from a male patient aged 2-15 years who had a stem cell transplant for acute lymphoblastic leukemia, so the T cells may come from the graft donor. Sequencing used PBMCs, mostly from graft donor cells, obtained 360 days after TCRalphabeta/CD19-depleted stem cell transplant. CDR3 residues: CASSQRTNGLSTDTQYF. Written as DNA, the CDR3 is TGTGCCAGCAGCCAACGGACCAACGGTCTTAGCACAGATACGCAGTATTTT.